The T cell receptor (beta chain) described here comes from a study of response to subunit inactivated influenza vaccine. TCRdb reprocessed the RT-PCR reads with MiXCR, giving one entry per CDR3 protein. The sample gives approximately 490,000 distinct CDR3 sequences, roughly 7.6% of which show up once; roughly 13% is in the top ten. V gave up 7 bases and J gave up 2 bases, with 14 bases separating them. Looked up from germline, CDR1 is LGHDT and CDR2 is YNNKEL (reference sequence). This CDR3 region has 15 residues. The source material was PBMCs from blood, sampled roughly 24 months after vaccination. The chain employs TRBV3-1 and TRBJ2-2; D may be TRBD2 (7 bases). This clonotype was obtained from a man between 50 and 69 years old who received an inactivated influenza vaccine. The CDR3 spells CASTRGGPNTGELFF. The CDR3 DNA reads as TGTGCCAGCACCCGCGGGGGCCCCAACACCGGGGAGCTGTTTTTT.